This entry lists 27 T cell receptor beta chains sequenced from one sample in a study of CD8+CD57+ T cells in acquired aplastic anemia. Genomic DNA provided the template from which TCR beta VDJ and CDR3 profiles were obtained. A single record per CDR3 protein comes from TCRdb applying MiXCR to the reads. The repertoire holds hundreds of thousands of distinct CDR3 sequences, with roughly 64% as singletons. Sequencing input: sorted CD4+, CD8+, or CD8+CD57+ T cells (not recorded which) from PBMCs. These TCRs come from a human donor in good health, serving as a control.

In nucleotides, the CDR3 is TGTGCCAGCAGTTGGTACGGGGAACGCAATGAGCAGTTCTTC. Its translation: CASSWYGERNEQFF. V gene TRBV28 combines with J gene TRBJ2-1; TRBD2 might be the D (5 bases). The CDR3 runs to 14 residues. The germline V and J ends were trimmed by 4 bases and 6 bases, with 13 bases remaining between them. CDR1 is MDHEN and CDR2 is SYDVKM in the germline V gene. The full variable domain, with the rest looked up from reference TRBV28 and TRBJ2-1, is DVKVTQSSRYLVKRTGEKVFLECVQDMDHENMFWYRQDPGLGLRLIYFSYDVKMKEKGDIPEGYSVSREKKERFSLILESASTNQTSMYLCASSWYGERNEQFFGPGTRLTVL.

The rearrangement joins TRBV29-1 to TRBJ1-1; D is possibly TRBD1 (6 bases). V lost 3 bases and J lost 2, with 16 bases in between. Germline CDR1 SQVTM, CDR2 ANQGSEA. The CDR3 totals 15 residues. CDR3 in amino acids: CSVETGASGNTEAFF. The DNA for the CDR3 is TGCAGCGTTGAGACAGGTGCCTCTGGAAACACTGAAGCTTTCTTT.

Regarding this clonotype: The conserved closing phenylalanine or tryptophan is absent in this CDR3, likely reflecting a read error. The genes are TRBV19 and TRBJ2-3; no firm D call. CDR1 is LNHDA, CDR2 SQIVND, per germline (reference sequence). CDR3 size: 13 residues. The CDR3 region has the DNA TGTGCCAGTAGTAGGCGGTACACAAATACGCAGTATGTT. Translation: CASSRRYTNTQYV.

V gene TRBV12-3 or TRBV12-4 combines with J gene TRBJ1-1; 8 positions agree with TRBD1. Trimming at V came to 6 bases and at J to 1 base, leaving 4 bases not matched to a gene. The CDR3 is 14 residues long. The CDR3, as DNA: TGTGCCAGCAGGCGGACAGGGTGGAACACTGAAGCTTTCTTT. It specifies CASRRTGWNTEAFF.

V is TRBV27 and J is TRBJ2-5, with 12 bases aligning to TRBD2. After removal of 6 bases from V and 4 bases from J, the junction contained 6 bases not matched to a gene. This CDR3 comprises 15 residues. Germline V CDR1 and CDR2: MNHEY, SMNVEV (reference sequence). CDR3 residues: CASSSWTSGAETQYF. For the CDR3, the DNA is TGTGCCAGCAGCAGTTGGACTAGCGGGGCAGAGACCCAGTACTTC.

As concerns this clonotype: An end of the junction does not agree with germline; a read error may underlie this. CDR3: CASSRRNSGEETQYF. The CDR3 DNA reads TGTGCCAGCAGCCGGAGGAATAGCGGGGAAGAGACCCAGTACTTC. J is TRBJ2-7 and V is TRBV15; 8 bases map to TRBD2. The DNA end is more similar to TRBJ2-5, so the J call may be wrong. CDR1 is LNHNV, CDR2 YYDKDF, per germline (reference sequence). The CDR3 length is 15 residues.

As to this clonotype: The DNA is left out, because the CDR3 cannot be placed on it with certainty; the CDR3 is given as TCRdb lists it. This rearrangement joins TRBV7-7 to TRBJ1-6. Germline CDR1 SSHAT, CDR2 FNYEAQ (reference sequence). The CDR3 comprises 15 residues, both ends counted. This chain's CDR3 is CASSLAVERKLSLHF.

This clonotype was detected many times. The chain is built from TRBV12-3 or TRBV12-4 and TRBJ1-6; D not certain. V was cut by 5 bases and J by 4 bases, with 12 bases left in between. The CDR3 loop spans 15 amino acids. The CDR3 region is CASSTIKEYNSPLHF. The CDR3 nucleotides are TGTGCCAGCAGTACAATCAAGGAGTATAATTCACCCCTCCACTTT.

Concerning this clonotype: A much larger clone lies one base from this, so it may be a read error. The genes are TRBV6-1 and TRBJ1-3; D is unresolved. The CDR3 is 11 residues long. Deletions cut 7 bases from V and 8 bases from J, with 9 bases between. The germline gives CDR1 MNHNS, CDR2 SASEGT. The CDR3 coding sequence is TGTGCCAGCACCTACGGGGACACCATATATTTT. As protein: CASTYGDTIYF.

The rearrangement links TRBV20-1 to TRBJ2-7; 9 bases align to TRBD2. V lost 8 bases to trimming and J lost 8 bases; unmatched junction nucleotides: 13. Germline V CDR1 and CDR2: DFQATT, SNEGSKA (reference sequence). This CDR3 has 13 residues. This chain's CDR3 is CSLRILAGDKQYF. DNA for the CDR3: TGCAGTCTAAGAATATTAGCGGGGGACAAGCAGTACTTC.

The chain employs TRBV15 and TRBJ2-1; 10 bases agree with TRBD2. Germline loops: CDR1 LNHNV, CDR2 YYDKDF (reference sequence). CDR3 length: 16 residues. The ends lost 3 bases at V and 0 bases at J; junction bases unmatched: 2. DNA for the CDR3: TGTGCCACCAGCAGTAGCGGGAGGTACTCCTACAATGAGCAGTTCTTC. Translating it yields CATSSSGRYSYNEQFF.

This chain connects TRBV5-6 to TRBJ2-7; the D gene is possibly TRBD2 (6 bases). The CDR3 runs 16 residues. The ends were cut back, 0 bases at V and 4 bases at J, with 17 bases in the middle. CDR1 is SGHDT and CDR2 is YYEEEE in the germline V gene. As DNA, the CDR3 is TGTGCCAGCAGCTTGGTCCGGAGGGCCATTGCGTACGAGCAGTACTTC. Protein product: CASSLVRRAIAYEQYF.

As concerns this clonotype: This likely comes from a read error, as the CDR3 has no conserved phenylalanine or tryptophan at its end. The limits of the CDR3 on the DNA are not certain, so only TCRdb's listed CDR3 is given. V is TRBV10-3 and J is TRBJ1-5; the table calls TRBD1, which could not be checked here. Termini included, the CDR3 measures 16 amino acids. Germline V gene lookup returns CDR1 ENHRY and CDR2 SYGVKD. CDR3: CASSYTGQDSNPPQQC.

This clonotype has just a few counts. The chain combines TRBV10-3 with TRBJ1-2; TRBD1 might be the D (6 bases). Germline CDR1 reads ENHRY; CDR2 reads SYGVKD. This CDR3 contains 12 residues. The V gene lost 7 bases and the J gene lost 4 bases, with 10 bases spanning the gap. This CDR3 reads CAIMTGLYGYTF. Written as DNA, the CDR3 is TGTGCCATCATGACAGGACTCTATGGCTACACCTTC.

This clonotype showed up many times. The chain links TRBV10-3 to TRBJ2-3, with TRBD1 matching over 11 bases. There are 14 residues in the CDR3. J gave up 3 bases and V 6 bases, and 2 bases lay outside the gene matches. Germline assignment: CDR1 ENHRY and CDR2 SYGVKD. As DNA, the CDR3 is TGTGCCATCAGCCGGGACAGGGGGACAGATACGCAGTATTTT. Protein product: CAISRDRGTDTQYF.

The genes are TRBV25-1 and TRBJ2-7; D unresolved. The germline V gene encodes CDR1 MGHDK and CDR2 SYGVNS. The CDR3 has 16 residues. Trimming took off 5 bases at V and 3 bases at J, with 20 bases between the two ends. The CDR3 DNA reads TGTGCCAGCAGTCAAGTGGGATACGGGTTCTTCTACGAGCAGTACTTC. Protein sequence: CASSQVGYGFFYEQYF.

The chain employs TRBV5-5 and TRBJ2-5; no firm D call. CDR3 length equals 14 residues. V was trimmed by 5 bases and J by 5 bases, leaving 16 bases between them. CDR1 SGHKS and CDR2 YYEKEE come from the germline V gene (reference sequence). CDR3 residues: CASSSIPGPETQYF. In DNA form, the CDR3 reads TGTGCCAGCAGTTCCATTCCCGGGCCGGAGACCCAGTACTTC.

DNA of the CDR3: TGTGCCAGCAGCGGTACAGGGGCCAACGTCCTGACTTTC. This translates into CASSGTGANVLTF. This chain links TRBV9 with TRBJ2-6; D is ambiguous. The germline V and J ends were trimmed by 3 bases and 4 bases, with 5 bases remaining between them. CDR3 length equals 13 residues. Per the germline V gene, CDR1 is SGDLS and CDR2 is YYNGEE. The whole variable domain, remainder taken from reference TRBV9 and TRBJ2-6, is DSGVTQTPKHLITATGQRVTLRCSPRSGDLSVYWYQQSLDQGLQFLIQYYNGEERAKGNILERFSAQQFPDLHSELNLSSLELGDSALYFCASSGTGANVLTFGAGSRLTVL.

Notes on this clonotype: The limits of the CDR3 on the DNA are not certain, so only TCRdb's listed CDR3 is given. The chain uses TRBV5-6 and TRBJ2-1; the table's D call, TRBD2, has no DNA check behind it. Germline V gives CDR1 SGHDT, CDR2 YYEEEE. The CDR3 has 23 amino acids, counting both end residues. CDR3 protein: CASSFYICSARPGLAGTYNEQFF.

This clonotype was found a few times. The chain carries TRBV19 and TRBJ2-7; D is possibly TRBD1 or TRBD2 (5 bases each). Germline loops: CDR1 LNHDA, CDR2 SQIVND (reference sequence). V was trimmed by 5 bases and J by 2 bases, leaving 10 bases between them. The CDR3 length is 13 residues. Here the CDR3 reads CASSPGPTYEQYV. The CDR3 nucleotides read TGTGCCAGTAGTCCGGGACCAACCTACGAGCAGTACGTC.

This clonotype has a count of ten or more. Without the conserved terminal phenylalanine or tryptophan, this CDR3 likely stems from a read error. It is unclear where the CDR3 begins or ends on the DNA, so no DNA is shown, and the CDR3 is as TCRdb lists it. The chain joins TRBV12-3 or TRBV12-4 to TRBJ2-1; the D call of TRBD1 is as the table states it, not checked on the DNA. The CDR3 sequence runs 11 residues, both termini included. Here the CDR3 reads CASSFADRFVV.

This chain joins TRBV3-1 and TRBJ1-5, with TRBD1 as a possible D gene (6 bases). This CDR3 is built from 15 residues. The germline V gene encodes CDR1 LGHDT and CDR2 YNNKEL (reference sequence). V was trimmed by 4 bases and J by 0 bases, leaving 10 bases between them. In DNA, the CDR3 is TGTGCCAGCAGCCGGGGGGCCCTTAGCAATCAGCCCCAGCATTTT. Translation gives CASSRGALSNQPQHF.

This clonotype occurred a few times. A much larger clone lies a single base off, so this may be a read error. The chain is built from TRBV5-1 and TRBJ1-3; D is ambiguous. CDR1 is SGHRS, CDR2 YFSETQ, per germline. This CDR3 is built from 13 residues. In DNA form, the CDR3 reads TGCGCCAGCAGCAACCTAGGAGGAAACGCCATATATTTT. Amino acids: CASSNLGGNAIYF.

This chain joins TRBV7-6 and TRBJ2-1; D possibly matches TRBD1 or TRBD2 (5 bases each). The CDR3 has 15 amino acids. V gave up 1 base and J gave up 16 bases, with 23 bases separating them. From germline, CDR1 is SGHVS and CDR2 FNYEAQ. CDR3 bases: TGTGCCAGCAGCTTAGGAAGGAGGACACCACTCAATGACTTCTTC. Amino acids: CASSLGRRTPLNDFF.

V gene TRBV7-9 combines with J gene TRBJ1-6; TRBD1 matches 9 bases. V lost 5 bases and J lost 6; bases outside the gene matches: 14. Per germline, CDR1 SEHNR and CDR2 FQNEAQ (reference sequence). The CDR3 spans 18 residues. CDR3 in amino acids: CASSRTGVQYLRNSPLHF. The CDR3 bases are TGTGCCAGCAGCAGGACAGGGGTACAGTACCTTCGTAATTCACCCCTCCACTTT.

The chain employs TRBV20-1 and TRBJ2-2; tentatively, D is TRBD2 (5 bases). CDR1 and CDR2 (germline): DFQATT, SNEGSKA (reference sequence). The CDR3 consists of 13 residues. CDR3 DNA: TGCAGCGCTGCGCGGGCGGGCCCCTGGGAGCTGTTTTTT. Amino acid sequence: CSAARAGPWELFF.

This chain connects TRBV20-1 to TRBJ1-1; D is undetermined. The V and J ends lost 3 bases and 5 bases respectively, with 10 bases between them. Germline assignment: CDR1 DFQATT and CDR2 SNEGSKA (reference sequence). There are 12 residues in the CDR3. Here the CDR3 DNA reads TGCAGTGCTAGCGGCACTATTACTGAAGCTTTCTTT. Encoded protein: CSASGTITEAFF.